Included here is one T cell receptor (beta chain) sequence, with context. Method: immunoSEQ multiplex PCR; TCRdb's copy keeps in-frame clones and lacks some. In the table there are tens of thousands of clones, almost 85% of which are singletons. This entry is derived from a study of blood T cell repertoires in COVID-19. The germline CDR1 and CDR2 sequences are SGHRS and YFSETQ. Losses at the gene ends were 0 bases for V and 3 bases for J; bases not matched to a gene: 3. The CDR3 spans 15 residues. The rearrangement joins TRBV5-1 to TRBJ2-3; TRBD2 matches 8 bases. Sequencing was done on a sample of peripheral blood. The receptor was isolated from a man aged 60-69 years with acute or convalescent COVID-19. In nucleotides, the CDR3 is TGCGCCAGCAGCTTGGGTGGACTAGCAACAGATACGCAGTATTTT. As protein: CASSLGGLATDTQYF.